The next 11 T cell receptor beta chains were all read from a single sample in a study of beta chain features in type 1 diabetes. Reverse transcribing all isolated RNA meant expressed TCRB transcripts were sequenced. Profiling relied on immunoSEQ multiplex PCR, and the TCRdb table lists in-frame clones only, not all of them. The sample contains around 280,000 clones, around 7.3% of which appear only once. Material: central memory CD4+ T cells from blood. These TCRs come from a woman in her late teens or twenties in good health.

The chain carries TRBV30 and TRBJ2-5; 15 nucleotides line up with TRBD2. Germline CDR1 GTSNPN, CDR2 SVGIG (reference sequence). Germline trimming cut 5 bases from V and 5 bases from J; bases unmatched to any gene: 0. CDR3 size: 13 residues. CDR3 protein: CAWGLAGGETQYF. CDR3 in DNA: TGTGCCTGGGGACTAGCGGGAGGGGAGACCCAGTACTTC.

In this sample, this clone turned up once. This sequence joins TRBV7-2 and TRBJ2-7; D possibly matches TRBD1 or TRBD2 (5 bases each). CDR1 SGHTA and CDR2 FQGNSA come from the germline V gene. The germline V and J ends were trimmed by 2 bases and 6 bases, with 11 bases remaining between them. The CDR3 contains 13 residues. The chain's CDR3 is CASSLSRDGEQYV. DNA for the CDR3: TGTGCCAGCAGCTTATCCCGGGACGGCGAGCAGTACGTC.

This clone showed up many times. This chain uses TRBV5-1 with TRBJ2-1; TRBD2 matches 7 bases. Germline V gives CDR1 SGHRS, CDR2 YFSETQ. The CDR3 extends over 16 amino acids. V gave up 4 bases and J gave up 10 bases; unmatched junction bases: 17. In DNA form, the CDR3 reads TGCGCCAGCAGCCCGGGGAGGGGCGGGATTCCGCGGGAGCAGTTCTTC. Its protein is CASSPGRGGIPREQFF.

CDR3 residues: CASNVGNQPQHF. CDR3 bases: TGTGCCAGCAATGTTGGCAATCAGCCCCAGCATTTT. This chain uses TRBV28 with TRBJ1-5; D is uncertain. The V end lost 7 bases, the J end lost 2 bases, and 6 bases lay between the germline ends. The CDR3 covers 12 residues. The germline gives CDR1 MDHEN, CDR2 SYDVKM.

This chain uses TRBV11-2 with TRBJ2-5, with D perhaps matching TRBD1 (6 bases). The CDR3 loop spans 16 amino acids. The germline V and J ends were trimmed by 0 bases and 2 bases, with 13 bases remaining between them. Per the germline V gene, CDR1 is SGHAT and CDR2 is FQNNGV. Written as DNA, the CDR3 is TGTGCCAGCAGCTTAGATGGCAGGGGAACTCAAGAGACCCAGTACTTC. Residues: CASSLDGRGTQETQYF.

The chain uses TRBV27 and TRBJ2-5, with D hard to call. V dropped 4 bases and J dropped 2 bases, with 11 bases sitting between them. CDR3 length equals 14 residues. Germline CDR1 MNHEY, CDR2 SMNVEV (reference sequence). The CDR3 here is CASSSGRKQETQYF. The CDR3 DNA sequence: TGTGCCAGCAGTTCCGGACGCAAACAAGAGACCCAGTACTTC.

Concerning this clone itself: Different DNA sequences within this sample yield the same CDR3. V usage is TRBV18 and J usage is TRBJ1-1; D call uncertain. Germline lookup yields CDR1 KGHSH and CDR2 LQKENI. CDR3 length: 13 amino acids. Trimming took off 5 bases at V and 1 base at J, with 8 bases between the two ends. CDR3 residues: CASSTDGNTEAFF. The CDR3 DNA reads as TGTGCCAGCTCAACCGACGGGAACACTGAAGCTTTCTTT.

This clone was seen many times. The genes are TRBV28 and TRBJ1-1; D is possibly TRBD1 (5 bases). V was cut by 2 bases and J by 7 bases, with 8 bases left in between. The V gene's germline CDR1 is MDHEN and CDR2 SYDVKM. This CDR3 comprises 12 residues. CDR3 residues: CASSLNQGEAFF. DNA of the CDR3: TGTGCCAGCAGTTTAAATCAGGGTGAAGCTTTCTTT.

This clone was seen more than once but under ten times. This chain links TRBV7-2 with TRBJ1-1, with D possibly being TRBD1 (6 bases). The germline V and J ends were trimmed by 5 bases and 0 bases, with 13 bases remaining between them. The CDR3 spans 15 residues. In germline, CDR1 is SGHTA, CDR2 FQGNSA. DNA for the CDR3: TGTGCCAGCAGCCCCACGGGACATATGAACACTGAAGCTTTCTTT. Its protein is CASSPTGHMNTEAFF.

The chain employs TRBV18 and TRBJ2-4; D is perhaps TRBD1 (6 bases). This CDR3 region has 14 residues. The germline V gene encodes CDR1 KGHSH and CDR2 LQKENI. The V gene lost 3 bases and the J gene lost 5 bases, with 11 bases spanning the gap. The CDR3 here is CASSPQAGENIQYF. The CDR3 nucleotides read TGTGCCAGCTCACCCCAAGCAGGGGAAAACATTCAGTACTTC. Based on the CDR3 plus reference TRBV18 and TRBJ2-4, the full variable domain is NAGVMQNPRHLVRRRGQEARLRCSPMKGHSHVYWYRQLPEEGLKFMVYLQKENIIDESGMPKERFSAEFPKEGPSILRIQQVVRGDSAAYFCASSPQAGENIQYFGAGTRLSVL.

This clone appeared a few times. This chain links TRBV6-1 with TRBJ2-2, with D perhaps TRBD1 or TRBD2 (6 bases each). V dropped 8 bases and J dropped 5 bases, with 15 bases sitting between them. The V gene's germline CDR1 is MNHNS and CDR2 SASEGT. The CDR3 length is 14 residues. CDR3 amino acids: CASEGGRGTGELFF. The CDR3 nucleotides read TGTGCCAGCGAAGGGGGGAGAGGGACCGGGGAGCTGTTTTTT.